A selection of T cell receptor beta chains follows, all from one sample in a study of Ad26.COV2.S vaccination and SARS-CoV-2 variants. Sequencing was performed with immunoSEQ multiplex PCR; in TCRdb, only in-frame clones are kept and a portion is missing. The table has 46,000 or so clones, roughly 83% seen once. The starting material was peripheral blood, obtained after recovery from COVID-19. The receptors derive from a human donor who had recovered from COVID-19. Each CDR3 is given without its conserved first and last residue.

CDR3 protein	V gene	J gene
ASSLEGYGYT	TRBV11-2	TRBJ1-2
ASSPSGGGYSPLH	TRBV27	TRBJ1-6
ASSLVGSLNTEAF	TRBV5-5	TRBJ1-1
ASSYRDADYNEQF	TRBV7-8	TRBJ2-1
ASSSAQGAWETQY	TRBV11-2	TRBJ2-5
ASSVALGGRETQY	TRBV9	TRBJ2-5
ASSRNGGSEQY	TRBV4-2	TRBJ2-7
ASSFTGQGARGEQY	TRBV7-8	TRBJ2-7
ASGSGTGEGDTQY	TRBV5-1	TRBJ2-3
ASTPLQGFFRTEAF	TRBV19	TRBJ1-1
SAGGSGKQY	TRBV20-1	TRBJ2-7
ASRPPWDDRAVEQY	TRBV28	TRBJ2-7
AIRPQQASETQY	TRBV10-3	TRBJ2-5
ASSRDSAEAF	TRBV7-2	TRBJ1-1
ASSLALAGSNTGELF	TRBV5-1	TRBJ2-2
ASSVRSSGTEAF	TRBV9	TRBJ1-1
ASSSSGFEAF	TRBV27	TRBJ1-1
ASSLAGTGGTEAF	TRBV5-1	TRBJ1-1
ASGSTNTEAF	TRBV5-1	TRBJ1-1
AWSPFSGSNTDTQY	TRBV30	TRBJ2-3
AWSEFGAGGPF	TRBV30	TRBJ2-1
ASSILTGYAYGYT	TRBV19	TRBJ1-2
ASRGASITDTQY	TRBV27	TRBJ2-3
ASSENPGLAGGKQF	TRBV5-1	TRBJ2-1
ASSLPTNTEAF	TRBV5-8	TRBJ1-1
ASSFGRGRQIRNEQF	TRBV11-2	TRBJ2-1
ASSSVVSDTQY	TRBV19	TRBJ2-3
ASSLSGLLVGELF	TRBV7-7	TRBJ2-2
AISGVNYGYT	TRBV10-3	TRBJ1-2